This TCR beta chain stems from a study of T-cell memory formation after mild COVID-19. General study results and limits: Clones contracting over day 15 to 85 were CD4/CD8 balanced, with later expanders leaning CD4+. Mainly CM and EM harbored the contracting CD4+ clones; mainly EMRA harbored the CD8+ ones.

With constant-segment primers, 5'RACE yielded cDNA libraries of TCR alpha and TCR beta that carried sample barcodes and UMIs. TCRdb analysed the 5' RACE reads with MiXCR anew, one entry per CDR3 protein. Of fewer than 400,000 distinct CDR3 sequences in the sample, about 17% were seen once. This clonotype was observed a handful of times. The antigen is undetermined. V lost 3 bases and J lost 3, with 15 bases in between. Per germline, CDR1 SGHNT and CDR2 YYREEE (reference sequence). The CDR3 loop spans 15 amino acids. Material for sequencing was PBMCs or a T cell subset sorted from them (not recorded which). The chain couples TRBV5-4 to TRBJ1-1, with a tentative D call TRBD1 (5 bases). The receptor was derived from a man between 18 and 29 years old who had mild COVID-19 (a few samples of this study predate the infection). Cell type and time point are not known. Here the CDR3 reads CASSSDGRGDTEAFF. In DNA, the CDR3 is TGTGCCAGCAGCTCAGATGGAAGGGGCGACACTGAAGCTTTCTTT. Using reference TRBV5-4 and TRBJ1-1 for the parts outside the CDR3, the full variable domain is ETGVTQSPTHLIKTRGQQVTLRCSSQSGHNTVSWYQQALGQGPQFIFQYYREEENGRGNFPPRFSGLQFPNYSSELNVNALELDDSALYLCASSSDGRGDTEAFFGQGTRLTVV.